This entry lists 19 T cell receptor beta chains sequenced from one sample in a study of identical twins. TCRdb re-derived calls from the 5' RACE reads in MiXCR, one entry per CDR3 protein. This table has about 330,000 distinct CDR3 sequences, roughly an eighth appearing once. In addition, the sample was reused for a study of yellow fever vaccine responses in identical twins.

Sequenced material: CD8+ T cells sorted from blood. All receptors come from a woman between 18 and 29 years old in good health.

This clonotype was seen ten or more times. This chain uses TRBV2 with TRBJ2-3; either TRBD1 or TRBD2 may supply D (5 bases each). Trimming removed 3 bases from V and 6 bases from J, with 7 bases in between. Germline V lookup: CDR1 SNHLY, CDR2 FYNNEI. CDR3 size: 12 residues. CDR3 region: CASSEWDDTQYF. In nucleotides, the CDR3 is TGTGCCAGCAGTGAGTGGGACGATACGCAGTATTTT.

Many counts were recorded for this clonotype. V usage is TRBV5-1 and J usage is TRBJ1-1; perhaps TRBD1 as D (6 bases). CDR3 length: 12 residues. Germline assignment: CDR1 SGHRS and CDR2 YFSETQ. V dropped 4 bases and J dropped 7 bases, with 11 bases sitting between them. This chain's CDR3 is CASSGGGFEAFF. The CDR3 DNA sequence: TGCGCCAGCAGCGGAGGGGGATTTGAAGCTTTCTTT.

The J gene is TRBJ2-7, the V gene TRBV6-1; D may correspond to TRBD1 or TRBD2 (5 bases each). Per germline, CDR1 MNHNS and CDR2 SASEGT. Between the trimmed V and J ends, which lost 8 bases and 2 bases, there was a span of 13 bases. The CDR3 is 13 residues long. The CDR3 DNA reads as TGTGCCAGCTGGGGGAGAGATACCTACGAGCAGTACGTC. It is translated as CASWGRDTYEQYV.

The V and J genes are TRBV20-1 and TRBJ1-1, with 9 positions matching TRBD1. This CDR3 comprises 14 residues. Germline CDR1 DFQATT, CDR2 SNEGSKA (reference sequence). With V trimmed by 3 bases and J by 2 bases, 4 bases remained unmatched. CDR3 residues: CSASGTGFNTEAFF. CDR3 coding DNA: TGCAGTGCTAGCGGGACAGGGTTTAACACTGAAGCTTTCTTT.

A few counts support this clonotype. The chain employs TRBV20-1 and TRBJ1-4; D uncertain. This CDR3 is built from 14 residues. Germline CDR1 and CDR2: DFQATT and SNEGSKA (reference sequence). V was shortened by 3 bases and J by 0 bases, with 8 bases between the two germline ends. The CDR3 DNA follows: TGCAGTGCTAGTACAATTGCAACTAATGAAAAACTGTTTTTT. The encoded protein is CSASTIATNEKLFF.

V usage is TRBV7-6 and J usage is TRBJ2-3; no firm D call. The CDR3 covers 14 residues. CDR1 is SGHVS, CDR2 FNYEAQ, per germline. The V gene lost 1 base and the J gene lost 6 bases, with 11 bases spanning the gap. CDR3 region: CASSLEIPPDTQYF. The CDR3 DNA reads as TGTGCCAGCAGCTTAGAAATTCCCCCGGATACGCAGTATTTT.

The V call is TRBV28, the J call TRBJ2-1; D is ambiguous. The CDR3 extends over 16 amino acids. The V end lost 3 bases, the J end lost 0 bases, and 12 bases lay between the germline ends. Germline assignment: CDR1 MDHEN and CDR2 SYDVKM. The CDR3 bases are TGTGCCAGCAGTTTTTTGACTCTGAGCTCCTACAATGAGCAGTTCTTC. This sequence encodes CASSFLTLSSYNEQFF. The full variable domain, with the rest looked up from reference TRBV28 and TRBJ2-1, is DVKVTQSSRYLVKRTGEKVFLECVQDMDHENMFWYRQDPGLGLRLIYFSYDVKMKEKGDIPEGYSVSREKKERFSLILESASTNQTSMYLCASSFLTLSSYNEQFFGPGTRLTVL.

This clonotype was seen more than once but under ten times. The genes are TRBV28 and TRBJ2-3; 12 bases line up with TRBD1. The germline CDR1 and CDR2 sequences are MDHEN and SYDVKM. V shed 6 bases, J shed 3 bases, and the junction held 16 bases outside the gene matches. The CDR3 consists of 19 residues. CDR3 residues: CASRPGTGGFSGRTDTQYF. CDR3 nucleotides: TGTGCCAGCAGGCCCGGGACAGGGGGCTTTAGCGGGAGAACAGATACGCAGTATTTT.

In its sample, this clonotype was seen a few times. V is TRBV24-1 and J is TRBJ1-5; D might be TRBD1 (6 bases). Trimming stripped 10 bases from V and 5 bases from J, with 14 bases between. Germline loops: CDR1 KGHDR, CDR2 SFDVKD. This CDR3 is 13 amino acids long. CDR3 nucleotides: TGTGCCACTCCGGGGCAGGGGCATCAGCCCCAGCATTTT. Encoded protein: CATPGQGHQPQHF.

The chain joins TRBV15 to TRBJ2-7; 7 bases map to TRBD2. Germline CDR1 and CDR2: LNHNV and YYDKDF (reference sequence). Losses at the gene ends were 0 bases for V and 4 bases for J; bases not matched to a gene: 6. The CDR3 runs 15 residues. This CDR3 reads CATSRDRAGIYEQYF. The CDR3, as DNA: TGTGCCACCAGCAGAGATAGAGCGGGGATTTACGAGCAGTACTTC.

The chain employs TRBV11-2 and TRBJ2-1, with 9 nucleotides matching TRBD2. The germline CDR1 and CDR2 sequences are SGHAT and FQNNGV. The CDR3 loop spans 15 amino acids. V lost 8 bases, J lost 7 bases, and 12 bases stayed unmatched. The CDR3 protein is CASEPGTSRRNEQFF. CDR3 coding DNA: TGTGCCAGCGAACCCGGGACTAGCCGGAGGAATGAGCAGTTCTTC. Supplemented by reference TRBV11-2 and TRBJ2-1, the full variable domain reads EAGVAQSPRYKIIEKRQSVAFWCNPISGHATLYWYQQILGQGPKLLIQFQNNGVVDDSQLPKDRFSAERLKGVDSTLKIQPAKLEDSAVYLCASEPGTSRRNEQFFGPGTRLTVL.

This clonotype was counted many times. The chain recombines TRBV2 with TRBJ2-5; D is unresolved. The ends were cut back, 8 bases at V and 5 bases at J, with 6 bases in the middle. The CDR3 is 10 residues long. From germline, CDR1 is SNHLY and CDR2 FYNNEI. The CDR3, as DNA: TGTGCCAGCCTACCGGAGACCCAGTACTTC. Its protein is CASLPETQYF.

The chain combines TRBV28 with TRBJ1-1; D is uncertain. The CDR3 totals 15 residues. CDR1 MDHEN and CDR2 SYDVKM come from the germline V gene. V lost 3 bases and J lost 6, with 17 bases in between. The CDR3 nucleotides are TGTGCCAGCAGTTTTTTGGTGAGCAAGCCCTCTGAAGCTTTCTTT. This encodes CASSFLVSKPSEAFF.

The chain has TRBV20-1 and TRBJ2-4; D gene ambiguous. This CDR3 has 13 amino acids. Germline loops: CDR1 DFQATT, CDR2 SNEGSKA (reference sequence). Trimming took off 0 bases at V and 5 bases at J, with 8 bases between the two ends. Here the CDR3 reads CSARDLDQNIQYF. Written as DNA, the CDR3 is TGCAGTGCTAGAGATCTCGACCAAAACATTCAGTACTTC.

The CDR3 here is CATSYLGTEAFF. CDR3 sequence (DNA): TGTGCCACGTCTTACCTGGGCACTGAAGCTTTCTTT. The chain uses TRBV11-2 and TRBJ1-1; D unclear. Trimming pared 10 bases from V and 4 bases from J, leaving 13 bases between. The CDR3 loop spans 12 amino acids. The germline gives CDR1 SGHAT, CDR2 FQNNGV.

The CDR3 region is CASSQSPGQPQHF. The CDR3 DNA reads as TGCGCCAGCAGCCAATCCCCCGGTCAGCCCCAGCATTTT. The rearrangement uses TRBV4-1 and TRBJ1-5; D is uncertain. This CDR3 is built from 13 residues. In germline, CDR1 is MGHRA, CDR2 YSYEKL. The V and J ends lost 2 bases and 6 bases respectively, with 8 bases between them.

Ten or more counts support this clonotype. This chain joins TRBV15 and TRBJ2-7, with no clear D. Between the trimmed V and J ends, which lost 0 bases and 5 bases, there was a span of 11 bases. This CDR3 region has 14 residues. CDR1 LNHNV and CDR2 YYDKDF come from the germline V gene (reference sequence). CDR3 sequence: CATSRDSPPHEQYF. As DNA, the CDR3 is TGTGCCACCAGCAGAGACTCCCCGCCGCACGAGCAGTACTTC.

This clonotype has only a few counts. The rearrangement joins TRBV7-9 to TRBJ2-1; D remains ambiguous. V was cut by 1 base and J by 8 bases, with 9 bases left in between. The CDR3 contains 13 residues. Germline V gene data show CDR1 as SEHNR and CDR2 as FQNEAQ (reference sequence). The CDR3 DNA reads TGTGCCAGCAGCTTAGACGAGTTCCATGAGCAGTTCTTC. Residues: CASSLDEFHEQFF.

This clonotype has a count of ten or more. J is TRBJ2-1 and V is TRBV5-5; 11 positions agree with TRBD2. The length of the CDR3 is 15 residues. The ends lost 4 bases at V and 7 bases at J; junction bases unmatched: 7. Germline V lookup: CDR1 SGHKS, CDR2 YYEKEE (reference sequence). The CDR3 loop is CASSLSGGATNEQFF. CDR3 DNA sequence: TGTGCCAGCAGCCTTAGCGGGGGGGCCACGAATGAGCAGTTCTTC.